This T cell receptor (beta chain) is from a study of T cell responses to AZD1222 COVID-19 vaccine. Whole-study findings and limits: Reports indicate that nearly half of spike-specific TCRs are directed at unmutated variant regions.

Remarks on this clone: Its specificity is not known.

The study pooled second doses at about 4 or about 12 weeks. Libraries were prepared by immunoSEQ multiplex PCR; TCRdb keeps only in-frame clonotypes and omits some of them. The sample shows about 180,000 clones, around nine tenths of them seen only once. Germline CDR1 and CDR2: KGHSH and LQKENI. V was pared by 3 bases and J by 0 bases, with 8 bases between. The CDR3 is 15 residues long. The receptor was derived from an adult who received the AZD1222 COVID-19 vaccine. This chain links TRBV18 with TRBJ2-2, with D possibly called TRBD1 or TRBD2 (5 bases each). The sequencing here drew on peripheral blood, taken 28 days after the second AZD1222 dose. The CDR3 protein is CASSPLGANTGELFF. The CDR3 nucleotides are TGTGCCAGCTCACCGCTGGGGGCGAACACCGGGGAGCTGTTTTTT.